The next 20 T cell receptor beta chains were all read from a single sample in a study of monozygotic twins with inflammatory bowel disease. TCRdb processed the 5' RACE reads again and assigns one entry to each CDR3 protein, with no DNA. The sample table sets out under 150,000 distinct CDR3 sequences. Sequenced: blood. The receptors stem from a human donor with ulcerative colitis or Crohn's disease, or a healthy co-twin of an affected twin (not recorded which).

The J gene is TRBJ1-6, the V gene TRBV4-3; TCRdb's D call, TRBD1, is unchecked because there is no DNA. This CDR3 contains 16 residues. Germline assignment: CDR1 LGHNA and CDR2 YSLEER. The CDR3 here is CASSQDPGQGNSPLHF.

The chain employs TRBV6-2 or TRBV6-3 and TRBJ1-1. CDR1 and CDR2 (germline): MNHEY, SVGEGT. The length of the CDR3 is 13 residues. The CDR3 loop is CASSYHPDTEAFF.

This chain joins TRBV7-2 and TRBJ2-1; TCRdb's assignment of TRBD2 cannot be checked, as there is no DNA. Germline lookup yields CDR1 SGHTA and CDR2 FQGNSA. This CDR3 is built from 11 residues. The CDR3 region is CASTQRGEQFF.

V gene TRBV5-6 combines with J gene TRBJ1-5. Per germline, CDR1 SGHDT and CDR2 YYEEEE. This CDR3 spans 14 amino acids. CDR3 sequence reads: CASSLGQPNQPQHF.

This chain joins TRBV20-1 and TRBJ2-7. The length of the CDR3 is 15 residues. Looked up from germline, CDR1 is DFQATT and CDR2 is SNEGSKA (reference sequence). CDR3: CSARDTTGESYEQYF.

V is TRBV19 and J is TRBJ2-5; TCRdb designates TRBD1, a call that cannot be tested without DNA. The germline CDR1 and CDR2 sequences are LNHDA and SQIVND (reference sequence). The CDR3 consists of 15 residues. CDR3 sequence reads: CASSFETGGQETQYF.

This chain joins TRBV4-1 and TRBJ2-7; the TRBD1 assignment by TCRdb is unverifiable without DNA. CDR3 length equals 16 residues. The germline gives CDR1 MGHRA, CDR2 YSYEKL. The CDR3 spells CASSQDRVPGSYEQYF.

This chain joins TRBV6-5 and TRBJ1-1; TCRdb gives TRBD1 as the D gene, but with no DNA this cannot be confirmed. CDR3 length: 14 amino acids. CDR1 is MNHEY, CDR2 SVGAGI, per germline. The CDR3 loop is CASSYDRVRTEAFF.

The chain combines TRBV24-1 with TRBJ2-2; TCRdb picks TRBD1, but there is no DNA to check that call. Germline assignment: CDR1 KGHDR and CDR2 SFDVKD. The CDR3 loop spans 18 amino acids. The CDR3 loop is CATSDPNRGQQSPGELFF.

The J gene is TRBJ2-1, the V gene TRBV6-5; the D call from TCRdb, TRBD1, cannot be confirmed without DNA. Germline CDR1 and CDR2: MNHEY and SVGAGI. This CDR3 comprises 17 residues. CDR3 region: CASSYNYVGDAASKQFF.

CDR3 sequence reads: CASRGDRVTGELFF. The chain has TRBV28 and TRBJ2-2; no DNA is available, so the TRBD1 call from TCRdb remains unchecked. There are 14 residues in the CDR3. CDR1 and CDR2 from the germline V gene are MDHEN and SYDVKM.

J is TRBJ1-6 and V is TRBV3-1; the TCRdb call, TRBD1, lacks DNA for checking. Germline lookup yields CDR1 LGHDT and CDR2 YNNKEL (reference sequence). This CDR3 spans 15 amino acids. Here the CDR3 reads CASSPQDRVGSPLHF.

The rearrangement uses TRBV24-1 and TRBJ2-2; TCRdb's assignment of TRBD1 cannot be checked, as there is no DNA. The CDR3 has 16 amino acids. CDR1 and CDR2 from the germline V gene are KGHDR and SFDVKD. This CDR3 reads CATSFGTGSLTGELFF.

V usage is TRBV4-3 and J usage is TRBJ1-6; TCRdb reports TRBD1, a call that lacks DNA to check it against. The CDR3 has 15 amino acids. Germline CDR1 and CDR2: LGHNA and YSLEER. This chain's CDR3 is CASSHGQGGHSPLHF.

The rearrangement joins TRBV5-1 to TRBJ2-4. This CDR3 contains 14 residues. Germline V lookup: CDR1 SGHRS, CDR2 YFSETQ. The chain's CDR3 is CASSLATQKNIQYF.

The chain employs TRBV29-1 and TRBJ1-1. The germline V gene encodes CDR1 SQVTM and CDR2 ANQGSEA. This CDR3 comprises 15 residues. This chain's CDR3 is CSVEGTLRSNTEAFF.

This sequence joins TRBV14 and TRBJ1-2; checking the TCRdb D call of TRBD1 is not possible without DNA. The CDR3 runs 14 residues. From germline, CDR1 is SGHDN and CDR2 FVKESK. This CDR3 is CASSQDLQGWGYTF.

The chain carries TRBV7-2 and TRBJ2-1; TCRdb selects TRBD1, and the lack of DNA leaves this call unchecked. CDR3 length: 16 residues. Germline loops: CDR1 SGHTA, CDR2 FQGNSA. The CDR3 sequence is CASSLFPLTSNNEQFF.

The chain has TRBV5-5 and TRBJ1-2; without DNA, the TCRdb call of TRBD1 cannot be checked. There are 14 residues in the CDR3. Germline CDR1 is SGHKS and CDR2 is YYEKEE (reference sequence). The CDR3: CASSLVGQEYGYTF.

This chain connects TRBV27 to TRBJ2-1; TCRdb's assignment of TRBD2 cannot be checked, as there is no DNA. Germline V gives CDR1 MNHEY, CDR2 SMNVEV (reference sequence). This CDR3 region has 14 residues. The chain's CDR3 is CASSRAGPQDGQFF.